A selection of T cell receptor beta chains follows, all from one sample in a study of CD8 T cells in ankylosing spondylitis. TCRdb ran MiXCR on the 5' RACE reads and lists one entry per CDR3 protein. This table has more than 400,000 distinct CDR3 sequences, approximately 5% appearing once. Sample: blood, either unsorted or a sorted T cell fraction (not recorded which). These receptor sequences come from a male donor with ankylosing spondylitis. Both conserved end residues are trimmed from each CDR3. A D gene is named only where the DNA matches it firmly.

D gene,CDR3 length,V gene,J gene,CDR3 protein
NA,12,TRBV6-2/TRBV6-3,TRBJ2-3,ASRLGSGTDTQY
TRBD2,16,TRBV27,TRBJ2-7,ASSFKGGIGLAGKEQY
NA,11,TRBV7-6,TRBJ1-2,ASSLAGSNGYT
NA,9,TRBV20-1,TRBJ2-7,SARSPVEQY
NA,12,TRBV11-2,TRBJ2-5,ASSLRALRDTQY
NA,11,TRBV29-1,TRBJ1-1,SVHGRTNTEAF
TRBD2,13,TRBV10-3,TRBJ2-3,AISGGLAYTDTQY
TRBD2,16,TRBV12-5,TRBJ2-7,ASGLVRGTSELPYEQY
TRBD2,16,TRBV4-3,TRBJ2-2,ASSKYPSGSGDTGELF
NA,11,TRBV28,TRBJ2-5,ASNKWNQETQY
TRBD1,14,TRBV11-2,TRBJ2-7,ASSFNRDRGPYEQY
NA,13,TRBV5-1,TRBJ2-1,ASSLLETSYNEQF
TRBD2,11,TRBV29-1,TRBJ2-1,SVDAGGYNEQF
TRBD2,11,TRBV7-2,TRBJ2-7,ASSPSGKYEQY
NA,11,TRBV20-1,TRBJ2-7,SASTPVHYEQY
NA,10,TRBV29-1,TRBJ2-1,SGLRPYNEQF
TRBD1,16,TRBV10-3,TRBJ1-2,AISALKRQGTSNYGYT
NA,8,TRBV20-1,TRBJ2-4,TAWRGIQY
NA,13,TRBV2,TRBJ1-2,ASSEVGTGPYGYT
NA,12,TRBV4-1,TRBJ2-1,ASSQEFGGDEQF
NA,9,TRBV25-1,TRBJ2-7,ASMRDYEQY
TRBD1,15,TRBV5-1,TRBJ1-1,ASSLVGPRTGGPEAF
NA,13,TRBV5-5,TRBJ2-5,ASSLTDLYQETQY
NA,11,TRBV20-1,TRBJ1-3,SARLISGNTIY
NA,10,TRBV6-5,TRBJ1-1,ASSYRAGEAF
NA,11,TRBV12-3/TRBV12-4,TRBJ2-1,ASSLAMGSEQF
NA,11,TRBV29-1,TRBJ2-1,SVVDASYNEQF
NA,11,TRBV6-5,TRBJ1-2,ASSYSGYYGYT
TRBD1,12,TRBV20-1,TRBJ1-3,SARPGDRVNTIY
NA,12,TRBV6-2/TRBV6-3,TRBJ2-1,ASSKGGTPNEQF
NA,12,TRBV20-1,TRBJ2-3,SASRLGGTDTQY
NA,12,TRBV29-1,TRBJ2-2,SVEGGFGDGWLF
TRBD1,9,TRBV27,TRBJ2-1,ASGVRDRGA
TRBD1,14,TRBV7-9,TRBJ2-7,ASSLRTGTAIHEQY
TRBD1,12,TRBV9,TRBJ2-5,ASSEGQGRETQY
NA,16,TRBV5-5,TRBJ2-1,ASSLRKRGVHLDNEQF
NA,13,TRBV20-1,TRBJ2-3,SARRGIVRTDTQY
NA,13,TRBV4-3,TRBJ2-1,ASSQGVGRPHEQF
TRBD1,14,TRBV6-1,TRBJ1-6,ASSQGQGYDNSPLH
TRBD1,15,TRBV7-2,TRBJ2-3,ASSLGHRGFLRDTQY
TRBD1,14,TRBV7-2,TRBJ2-3,ASSVDRGLITDTQY
TRBD1,12,TRBV11-2,TRBJ2-4,ASCCEGAQDIQY
TRBD2,17,TRBV28,TRBJ2-2,ASSLETSGRSLNTGELF
NA,13,TRBV5-1,TRBJ2-5,ASSPSLGGQETQY
TRBD2,17,TRBV15,TRBJ2-7,ATSRDPWTSGRDFYEQY
NA,12,TRBV5-6,TRBJ1-6,ASSFLDSFSPLH
TRBD1,12,TRBV5-5,TRBJ2-5,ASSSRTGEETQY
NA,13,TRBV5-1,TRBJ2-7,ASSLGRSLLYEQY
NA,9,TRBV10-3,TRBJ2-1,AISAGDEQF
NA,13,TRBV9,TRBJ1-6,ASSVGAGTNSPLH
NA,11,TRBV11-1,TRBJ2-2,ASSLSPTGELF
TRBD2,11,TRBV7-2,TRBJ2-3,ASRQAGVDTQY